Here is one T cell receptor (beta chain) with its context. The antigen is undetermined. Random hexamers were used to reverse transcribe about 0.45 to 1 ug of RNA. Amplification of TCR beta CDR3 used immunoSEQ multiplex PCR across 54 Vbeta and 13 Jbeta. One entry per CDR3 protein, called by TCRdb with MiXCR from the immunoSEQ multiplex PCR reads. This table has approximately 200,000 distinct CDR3 sequences, around 95% appearing once. The sample is drawn from a study of CD8 T cells in Susac syndrome. Study results and caveats: A relatively small number of individuals underwent TCR sequencing and HLA analysis.

TEMRA cells were enriched by FACS, and CD4+ and CD8+ T cells were negatively isolated. V was shortened by 6 bases and J by 8 bases, with 14 bases between the two germline ends. This CDR3 contains 12 residues. The germline gives CDR1 DFQATT, CDR2 SNEGSKA (reference sequence). The chain joins TRBV20-1 to TRBJ2-1; D unresolved. Material for sequencing was CD4+ T cells from PBMCs. This TCR was sampled from a human donor with multiple sclerosis. The CDR3 spells CSAAPEAHEQFF. CDR3 in DNA: TGCAGTGCGGCCCCCGAGGCACATGAGCAGTTCTTC.